The present T cell receptor beta chain was sequenced within a study of cytomegalovirus exposure and HLA in healthy donors. The PCR ran on 60 Vbeta and 13 Jbeta primers. The data were produced by immunoSEQ multiplex PCR, yet TCRdb's version contains in-frame clones alone and is incomplete. This listing includes 150,000 or so clones. Study-wide findings and caveats: Earlier results showed most TCR beta V segments being productive about 87% or about 30% of the time. It was likely that a cluster of highly shared sequence variants was a sequencing artifact. CMV serostatus was the sole immune exposure information available. Associated with cytomegalovirus, according to the listing, were 150 to 200 TCR beta chains.

In the case of this clone: The antigen remains undetermined.

Sequences were obtained from PBMCs. This TCR came from a woman aged 18-29 years in good health and CMV-seronegative.

The CDR3 region has the DNA TGTGCCAGCAGCCGTAGTCCTGCGGGTCAGCCCCAGCATTTT. It encodes CASSRSPAGQPQHF. The V and J genes are TRBV7-2 and TRBJ1-5; D is undetermined. Trimming stripped 5 bases from V and 6 bases from J, with 14 bases between. Germline CDR1 reads SGHTA; CDR2 reads FQGNSA. The CDR3 totals 14 residues.